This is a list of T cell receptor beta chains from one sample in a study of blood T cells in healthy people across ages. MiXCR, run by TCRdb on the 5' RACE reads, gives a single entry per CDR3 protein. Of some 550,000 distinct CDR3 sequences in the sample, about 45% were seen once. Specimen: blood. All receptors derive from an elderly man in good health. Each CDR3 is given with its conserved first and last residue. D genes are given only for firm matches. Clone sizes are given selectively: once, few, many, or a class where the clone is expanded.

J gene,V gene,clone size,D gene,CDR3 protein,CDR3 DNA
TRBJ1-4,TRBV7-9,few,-,CASSLGAPRGWDEKLFF,TGTGCCAGCAGCTTAGGGGCCCCTCGAGGGTGGGATGAAAAACTGTTTTTT
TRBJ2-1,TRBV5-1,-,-,CASSLGGKDNEQFF,TGCGCCAGCAGCTTGGGCGGGAAGGACAATGAGCAGTTCTTC
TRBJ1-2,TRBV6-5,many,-,CASRKTSEGYGYTF,TGTGCCAGCAGGAAAACATCCGAGGGCTATGGCTACACCTTC
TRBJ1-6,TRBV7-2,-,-,CASSSRDGNSPLHF,TGTGCCAGCAGCTCCCGGGACGGCAATTCACCCCTCCACTTT
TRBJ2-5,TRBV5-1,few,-,CASSLDGSSQETQYF,TGCGCCAGCAGCTTGGACGGGAGCTCTCAAGAGACCCAGTACTTC
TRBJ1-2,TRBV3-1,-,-,CASSPGTLYGCTF,TGTGCCAGCAGCCCGGGGACTCTTTATGGCTGCACCTTC
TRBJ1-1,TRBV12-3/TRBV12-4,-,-,CASRPGHYTEAFF,TGTGCCAGCAGGCCGGGACACTACACTGAAGCTTTCTTT
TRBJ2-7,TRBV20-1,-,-,CSARDVRQGREQYF,TGCAGTGCTAGAGATGTGAGACAAGGCCGCGAGCAGTACTTC
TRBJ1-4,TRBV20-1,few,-,CSARNSGAPYEKLFF,TGCAGTGCTAGGAATTCCGGGGCGCCGTACGAAAAACTGTTTTTT
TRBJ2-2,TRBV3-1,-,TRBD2,CASSPLAVMNTGELFF,TGTGCCAGCAGTCCCCTAGCGGTTATGAACACCGGGGAGCTGTTTTTT
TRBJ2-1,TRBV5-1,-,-,CASSLERARTGDYNEQFF,TGCGCCAGCAGCTTGGAGCGGGCAAGGACCGGGGACTACAATGAGCAGTTCTTC
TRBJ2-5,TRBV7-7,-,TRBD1,CASSRTGTSQETQYF,TGTGCTAGCAGCAGGACAGGGACTTCCCAAGAGACCCAGTACTTC
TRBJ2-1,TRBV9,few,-,CASSPHLGDNEQFF,TGTGCCAGCAGCCCCCACCTCGGCGACAATGAGCAGTTCTTC
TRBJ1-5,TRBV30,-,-,CAWSLQPNQPQHF,TGTGCCTGGAGTCTACAGCCCAATCAGCCCCAGCATTTT
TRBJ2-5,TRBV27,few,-,CASSSSGTPRSQETQYF,TGTGCCAGCAGTTCCTCCGGGACACCCAGGTCCCAAGAGACCCAGTACTTC
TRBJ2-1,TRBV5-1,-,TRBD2,CASRSVLAGGNEQFF,TGCGCCAGCAGGTCGGTCCTAGCGGGGGGAAATGAGCAGTTCTTC
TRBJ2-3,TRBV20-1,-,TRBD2,CRVAGVVTDTQYF,TGCAGAGTAGCGGGAGTCGTCACAGATACGCAGTATTTT
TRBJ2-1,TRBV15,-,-,CATSREGGEQFF,TGTGCCACCAGCAGAGAAGGTGGTGAGCAGTTCTTC
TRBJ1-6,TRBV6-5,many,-,CASSYSRGQRQPLHF,TGTGCCAGCAGTTACTCGAGAGGACAGAGACAACCCCTCCACTTT
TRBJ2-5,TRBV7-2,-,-,CASSLAGLGPNNEQYF,TGTGCCAGCAGCTTAGCAGGGCTAGGACCCAACAATGAGCAGTACTTC
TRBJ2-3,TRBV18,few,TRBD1,CASSPPDRVHTDTQYF,TGTGCCAGCTCACCACCCGACAGGGTTCACACAGATACGCAGTATTTT
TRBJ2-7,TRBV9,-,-,CASSAELPPYEQYF,TGTGCCAGCAGCGCCGAGTTGCCCCCCTACGAGCAGTACTTC
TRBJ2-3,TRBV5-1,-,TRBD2,CASSSGGTPGTQYF,TGCGCCAGCAGCTCGGGGGGGACCCCCGGTACGCAGTATTTT
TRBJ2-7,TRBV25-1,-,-,CASSEWGGTESYEQYF,TGTGCCAGCAGTGAATGGGGCGGGACAGAGTCCTACGAGCAGTACTTC
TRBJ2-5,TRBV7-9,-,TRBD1,CASSLLGRTGIYNEQYF,TGTGCCAGCAGCTTACTCGGTAGGACAGGGATCTACAATGAGCAGTACTTC
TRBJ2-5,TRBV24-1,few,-,CATSEWGETQYF,TGTGCCACCAGTGAATGGGGGGAGACCCAGTACTTC
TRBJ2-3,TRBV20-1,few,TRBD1,CSVAGTGGYADTQYF,TGCAGTGTAGCCGGGACAGGGGGCTATGCAGATACGCAGTATTTT
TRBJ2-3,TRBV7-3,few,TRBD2,CASSLNPLAGTDTQYF,TGTGCCAGCAGCTTAAACCCACTAGCGGGCACAGATACGCAGTATTTT
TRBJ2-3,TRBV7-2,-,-,CASSYLLTDTQYF,TGTGCCAGCAGCTACCTCCTGACCGATACGCAGTATTTT
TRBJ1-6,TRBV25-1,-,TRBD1,CASTDDRGLSPLHF,TGTGCCAGCACTGACGACAGGGGGCTCTCACCCCTCCACTTT
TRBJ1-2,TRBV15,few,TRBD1,CATSRGGTGFDYTF,TGTGCCACCAGCAGAGGAGGGACAGGGTTCGACTACACCTTC
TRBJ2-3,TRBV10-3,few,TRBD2,CATLAGGRTDTQYF,TGTGCCACCCTTGCGGGGGGACGCACAGATACGCAGTATTTT
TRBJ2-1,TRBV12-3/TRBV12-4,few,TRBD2,CASRATSGSWGGQFF,TGTGCCAGCAGGGCCACTAGCGGGAGCTGGGGGGGGCAGTTCTTC
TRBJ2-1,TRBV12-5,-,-,CASGFGWEVPLSEQFF,TGTGCTAGTGGCTTTGGGTGGGAGGTCCCCCTTTCCGAGCAGTTCTTC
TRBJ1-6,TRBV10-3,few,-,CAISESRSGDSPLHF,TGTGCCATCAGTGAGTCCAGGAGCGGGGATTCACCCCTCCACTTT
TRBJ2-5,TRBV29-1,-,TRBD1,CSATPTGVGETQYF,TGCAGCGCGACTCCGACAGGGGTTGGGGAGACCCAGTACTTC
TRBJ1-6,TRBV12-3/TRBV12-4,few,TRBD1,CASSSGQVYSPLHF,TGTGCCAGCAGTTCGGGACAGGTCTATTCACCCCTCCACTTT
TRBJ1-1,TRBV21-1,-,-,CASTTDSGTEAFF,TGTGCCAGCACTACAGATTCAGGCACTGAAGCTTTCTTT
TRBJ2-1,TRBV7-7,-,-,CASSPSGPNNEQFF,TGTGCTAGCAGCCCCTCGGGACCCAACAATGAGCAGTTCTTC
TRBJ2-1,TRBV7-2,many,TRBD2,CASSRTSGYNEQFF,TGTGCCAGCAGCCGGACTAGCGGGTACAATGAGCAGTTCTTC
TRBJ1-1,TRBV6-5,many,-,CASSRSMNTEAFF,TGTGCCAGCAGTCGTTCGATGAACACTGAAGCTTTCTTT
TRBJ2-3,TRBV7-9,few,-,CASSLGALTVGGQYF,TGTGCCAGCAGCTTAGGGGCCCTGACAGTAGGGGGTCAGTATTTT
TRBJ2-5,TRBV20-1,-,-,CSASPDSAKTQYF,TGCAGTGCTAGTCCTGACAGCGCCAAGACCCAGTACTTC
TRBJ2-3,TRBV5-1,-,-,CASSLGSGTRNADAQYF,TGCGCCAGCAGCCTCGGATCCGGGACCAGAAATGCAGATGCGCAGTATTTT
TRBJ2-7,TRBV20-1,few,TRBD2,CSASGASGLYEQYF,TGCAGTGCTAGTGGGGCTAGCGGACTCTACGAGCAGTACTTC
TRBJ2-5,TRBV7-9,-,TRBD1,CASSLGTIGQEHNEQYF,TGTGCCAGCAGCTTAGGGACAATTGGACAGGAGCACAATGAGCAGTACTTC
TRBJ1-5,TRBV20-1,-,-,CSGVLGNQPQHF,TGCAGTGGAGTCTTGGGCAATCAGCCCCAGCATTTT
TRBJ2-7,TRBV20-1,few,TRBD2,CSARGRLSGGRYEQYF,TGCAGTGCTAGGGGCAGGCTGTCGGGAGGGCGCTACGAGCAGTACTTC
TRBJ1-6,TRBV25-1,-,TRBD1,CASSTGTGSLHSSLHF,TGTGCCAGCAGTACAGGGACAGGGTCGTTGCATTCATCCCTCCACTTT
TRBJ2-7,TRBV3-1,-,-,CASSQDVSGYEQYF,TGTGCCAGCAGCCAAGACGTCAGTGGCTACGAGCAGTACTTC
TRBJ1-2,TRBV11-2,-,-,CASSSTRGRGRGYTF,TGTGCCAGCAGCTCGACTCGGGGCAGGGGACGTGGCTACACCTTC
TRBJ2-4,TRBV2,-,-,CASSDGPGAVLLAKNIQYF,TGTGCCAGCAGTGACGGACCAGGGGCGGTCTTATTAGCCAAAAACATTCAGTACTTC
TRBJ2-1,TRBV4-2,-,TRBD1,CASSQAGQAPNEQFF,TGTGCCAGCAGCCAAGCGGGACAGGCTCCCAATGAGCAGTTCTTC